This T cell receptor beta chain stems from a study of cytomegalovirus exposure and HLA in healthy donors. Study background: There were fewer than 500 genotyped donors. Of these, about 80% fell in the genetic ancestry cluster associated with self-reported Caucasian donors. Findings and limits, study-wide: No immune exposure information besides CMV serostatus was available.

The PCR made use of 60 Vbeta and 13 Jbeta primers. In the study's own analysis: Approximately 9.9 million of 80 million or so unique TCR beta chains were shared, per a later count. Data came from immunoSEQ multiplex PCR; TCRdb stores just in-frame clones and leaves some out. V and J calls and clone size are copied from that table; D and trimming were computed from the DNA. The table records about 170,000 clones, almost 75% of them present only once. On this clone itself: What it recognizes is unknown.

Sequencing used PBMCs. This clonotype originated in a woman aged 18-35 years in good health and CMV-seropositive.

This chain's CDR3 is CASRLGSGANVLTF. The CDR3 DNA reads as TGTGCCAGCCGACTGGGCTCTGGGGCCAACGTCCTGACTTTC. The chain uses TRBV6-5 and TRBJ2-6; D remains unclear. V was shortened by 8 bases and J by 0 bases, with 8 bases between the two germline ends. Germline V gene sequence: CDR1 MNHEY, CDR2 SVGAGI. The CDR3 consists of 14 residues.